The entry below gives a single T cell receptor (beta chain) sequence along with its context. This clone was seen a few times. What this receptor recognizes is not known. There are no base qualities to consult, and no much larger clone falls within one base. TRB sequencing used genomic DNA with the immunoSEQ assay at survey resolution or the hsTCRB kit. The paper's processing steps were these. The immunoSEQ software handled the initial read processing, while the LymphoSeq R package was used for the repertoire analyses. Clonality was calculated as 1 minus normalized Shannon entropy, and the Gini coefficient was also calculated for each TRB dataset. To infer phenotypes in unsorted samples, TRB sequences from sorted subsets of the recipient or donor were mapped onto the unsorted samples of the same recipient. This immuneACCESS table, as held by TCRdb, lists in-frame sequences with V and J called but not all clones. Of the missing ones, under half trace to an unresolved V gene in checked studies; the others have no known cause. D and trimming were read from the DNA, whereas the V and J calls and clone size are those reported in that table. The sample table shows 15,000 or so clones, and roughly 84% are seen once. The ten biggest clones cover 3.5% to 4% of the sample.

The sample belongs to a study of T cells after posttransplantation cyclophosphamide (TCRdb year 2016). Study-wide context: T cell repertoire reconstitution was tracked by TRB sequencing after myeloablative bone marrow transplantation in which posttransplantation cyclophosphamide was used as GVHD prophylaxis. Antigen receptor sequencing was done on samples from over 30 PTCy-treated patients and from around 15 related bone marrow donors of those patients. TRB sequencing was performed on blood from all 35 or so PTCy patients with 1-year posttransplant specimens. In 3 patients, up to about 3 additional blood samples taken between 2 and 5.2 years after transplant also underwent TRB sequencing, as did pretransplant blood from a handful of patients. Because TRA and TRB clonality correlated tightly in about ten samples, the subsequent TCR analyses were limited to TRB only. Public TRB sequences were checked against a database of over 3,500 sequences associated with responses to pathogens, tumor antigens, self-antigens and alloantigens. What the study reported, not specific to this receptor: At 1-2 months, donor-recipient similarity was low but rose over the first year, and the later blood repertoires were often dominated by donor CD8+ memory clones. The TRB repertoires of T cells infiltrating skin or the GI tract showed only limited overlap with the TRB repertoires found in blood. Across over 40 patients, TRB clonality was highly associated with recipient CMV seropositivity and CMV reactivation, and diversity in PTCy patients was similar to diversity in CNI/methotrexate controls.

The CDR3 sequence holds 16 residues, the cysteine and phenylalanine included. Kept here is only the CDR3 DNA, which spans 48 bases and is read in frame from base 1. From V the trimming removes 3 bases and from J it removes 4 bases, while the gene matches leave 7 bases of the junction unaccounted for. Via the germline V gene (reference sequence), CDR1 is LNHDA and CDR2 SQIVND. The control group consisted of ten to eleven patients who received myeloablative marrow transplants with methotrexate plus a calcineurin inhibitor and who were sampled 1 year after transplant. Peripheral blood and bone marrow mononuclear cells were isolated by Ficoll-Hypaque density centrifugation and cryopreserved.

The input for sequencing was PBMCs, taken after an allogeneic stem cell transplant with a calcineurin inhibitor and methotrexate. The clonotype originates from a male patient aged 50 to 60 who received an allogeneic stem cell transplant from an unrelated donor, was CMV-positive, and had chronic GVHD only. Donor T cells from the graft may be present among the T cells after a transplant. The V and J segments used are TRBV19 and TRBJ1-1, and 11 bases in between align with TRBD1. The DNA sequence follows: TGTGCCAGTAGTATGAGGGCCGGGACAGGGGGCACTGAAGCTTTCTTT. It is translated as CASSMRAGTGGTEAFF. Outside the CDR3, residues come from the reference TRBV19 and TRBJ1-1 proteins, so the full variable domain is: DGGITQSPKYLFRKEGQNVTLSCEQNLNHDAMYWYRQDPGQGLRLIYYSQIVNDFQKGDIAEGYSVSREKKESFPLTVTSAQKNPTAFYLCASSMRAGTGGTEAFFGQGTRLTVV.